The source of this T cell receptor (beta chain) is a study of CD8 T cells in ankylosing spondylitis. TCRdb reanalysed the 5' RACE reads using MiXCR and keeps one entry per CDR3 protein. The sample gives under 200,000 distinct CDR3 sequences, approximately 9% of which show up once; about 15% is in the top ten. CDR3 size: 15 residues. Trimming at V came to 4 bases and at J to 0 bases, leaving 6 bases not matched to a gene. Germline CDR1 is SGHRS and CDR2 is YFSETQ. This clonotype was recorded many times. The sequenced sample was blood, either unsorted or a sorted T cell fraction (not recorded which). This chain uses TRBV5-1 with TRBJ1-1; 7 nucleotides line up with TRBD1. This receptor was taken from a female donor with ankylosing spondylitis or in good health (not recorded which). Here the CDR3 reads CASSMVTGVNTEAFF. As DNA, the CDR3 is TGCGCCAGCAGCATGGTTACAGGGGTGAACACTGAAGCTTTCTTT.